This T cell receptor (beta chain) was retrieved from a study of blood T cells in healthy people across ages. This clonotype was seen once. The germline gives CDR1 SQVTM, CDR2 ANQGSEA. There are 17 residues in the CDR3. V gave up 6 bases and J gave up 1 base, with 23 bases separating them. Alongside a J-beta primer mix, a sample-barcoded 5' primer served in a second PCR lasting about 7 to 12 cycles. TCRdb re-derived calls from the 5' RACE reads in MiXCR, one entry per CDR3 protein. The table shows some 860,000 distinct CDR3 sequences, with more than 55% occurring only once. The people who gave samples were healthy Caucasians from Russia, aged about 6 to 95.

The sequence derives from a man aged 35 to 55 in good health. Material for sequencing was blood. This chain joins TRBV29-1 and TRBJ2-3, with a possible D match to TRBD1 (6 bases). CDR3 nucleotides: TGCAGCGTCTCAAGTACAACAGGGATGGGCCGCACAGATACGCAGTATTTT. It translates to CSVSSTTGMGRTDTQYF.